This TCR beta chain was sequenced during a study of blood T cell repertoires in COVID-19. Study as a whole: From the United States, Italy and Spain came samples of acute and convalescent COVID-19. T cells, B-cell-depleted T cells, or PBMCs provided the cDNA or gDNA that served as material.

In the original workflow: It was from reference gene primer amplification that nucleated cell counts were estimated. Profiling relied on immunoSEQ multiplex PCR, and the TCRdb table lists in-frame clones only, not all of them. That table gives V, J and clone size, and the DNA gave D and trimming. The sample records approximately 270,000 clones, around 92% being singletons. In germline, CDR1 is SGHAT, CDR2 FQNNGV. Unmatched junction bases numbered 6, after V lost 5 bases and J lost 3 bases. The CDR3 runs 16 residues. This sequence originates from a woman aged 60 to 75 who had recovered from COVID-19. The specimen sequenced was PBMCs or T cells enriched from blood (not recorded which). The rearrangement joins TRBV11-2 to TRBJ2-1; 11 bases match TRBD2. The CDR3 protein is CASSPRTSGHYNEQFF. The CDR3, as DNA: TGTGCCAGCAGCCCCCGGACTAGCGGGCACTACAATGAGCAGTTCTTC.